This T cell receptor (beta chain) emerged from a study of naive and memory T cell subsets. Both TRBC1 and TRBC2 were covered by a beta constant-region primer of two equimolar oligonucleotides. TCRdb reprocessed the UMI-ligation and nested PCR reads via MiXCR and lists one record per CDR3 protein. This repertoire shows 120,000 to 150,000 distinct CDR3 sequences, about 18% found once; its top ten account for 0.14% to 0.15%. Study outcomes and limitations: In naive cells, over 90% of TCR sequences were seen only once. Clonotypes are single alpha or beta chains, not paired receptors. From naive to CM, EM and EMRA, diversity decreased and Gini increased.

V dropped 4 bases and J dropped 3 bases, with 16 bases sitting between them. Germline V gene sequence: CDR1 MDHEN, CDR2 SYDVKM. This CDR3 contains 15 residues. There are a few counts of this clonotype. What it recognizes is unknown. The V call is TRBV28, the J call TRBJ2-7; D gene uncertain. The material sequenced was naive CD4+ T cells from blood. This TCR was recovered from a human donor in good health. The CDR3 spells CASSSLGPHSYEQYF. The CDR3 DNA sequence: TGTGCCAGCAGTTCGCTTGGGCCTCACAGCTACGAGCAGTACTTC.